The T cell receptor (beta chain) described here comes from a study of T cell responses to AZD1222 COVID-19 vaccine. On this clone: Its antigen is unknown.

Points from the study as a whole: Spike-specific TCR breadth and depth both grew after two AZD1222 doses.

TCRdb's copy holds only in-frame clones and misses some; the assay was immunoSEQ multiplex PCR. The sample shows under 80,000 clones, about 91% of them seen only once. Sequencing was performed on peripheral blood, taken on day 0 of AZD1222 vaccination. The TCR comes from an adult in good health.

Written as DNA, the CDR3 is TGCGCCAGCAGCTCCGGGGACGGAGGATCCTATAATTCACCCCTCCACTTT. Translation gives CASSSGDGGSYNSPLHF. V and J are TRBV5-1 and TRBJ1-6; weak D call: TRBD1 (5 bases). Deletions cut 3 bases from V and 1 base from J, with 14 bases between. CDR1 is SGHRS, CDR2 YFSETQ, per germline. The CDR3 sequence is 17 residues long.